These T cell receptor beta chains were read from a single sample in a study of Ad26.COV2.S vaccination and SARS-CoV-2 variants. Assay: immunoSEQ multiplex PCR; the TCRdb copy retains only in-frame clones and omits some. There are around 450,000 clones in the sample; 80% to 95% occur only once, and 12% lies in the top ten. The material sequenced was peripheral blood, taken in a trial of Ad26.COV2.S vaccine versus placebo. These receptors originate from a person aged 18-65 years who received the Ad26.COV2.S COVID-19 vaccine or a placebo. Both conserved end residues are part of each CDR3.

CDR3aa	v_gene	j_gene
CASSQGSGTETQYF	TRBV4-2	TRBJ2-5
CASSPPRAYQETQYF	TRBV2	TRBJ2-5
CASSPEPYNEQFF	TRBV5-1	TRBJ2-1
CASSWTGTSPYEQYF	TRBV7-9	TRBJ2-7
CASSQGTGGSTDTQYF	TRBV3-1/TRBV3-2	TRBJ2-3
CATSLRSSYNEQFF	TRBV15	TRBJ2-1
CASSESPGLISADTQYF	TRBV6-4	TRBJ2-3
CASSSEGPAYEQYF	TRBV7-2	TRBJ2-7
CASSSTGTGVEAFF	TRBV7-3	TRBJ1-1
CASSLSGGGAKNIQYF	TRBV7-9	TRBJ2-4
CASSNDRDTEAFF	TRBV25-1	TRBJ1-1
CASQAGVSTDTQYF	TRBV2	TRBJ2-3
CASSGVSGRAQEQYF	TRBV2	TRBJ2-7
CASSGPNTGELFF	TRBV2	TRBJ2-2
CASEPYRGHNEQFF	TRBV6-5	TRBJ2-1
CSVDEETETQYF	TRBV29-1	TRBJ2-5
CATSRDRGPNQPQHF	TRBV15	TRBJ1-5
CASSSTIVADTQYF	TRBV11-2	TRBJ2-3
CASSGQVGSTEAFF	TRBV9	TRBJ1-1
CAWSVLAGGVSYNEQFF	TRBV30	TRBJ2-1
CASSYATGRNTEAFF	TRBV6-5	TRBJ1-1
CASSQDWALTYEQYF	TRBV4-3	TRBJ2-7
CASSLGGGNTIYF	TRBV5-4	TRBJ1-3
CSVGATGSMVGYTF	TRBV29-1	TRBJ1-2
CASSYSSRVAGYEQFF	TRBV6-2/TRBV6-3	TRBJ2-1
CSVKTGGASAGEQFF	TRBV29-1	TRBJ2-1
CASSLVRAGGQPQHF	TRBV27	TRBJ1-5
CASSGRRGSGYEQYF	TRBV7-2	TRBJ2-7
CASSLFGEGDEQFF	TRBV28	TRBJ2-1
CAGGGDGDSYEQYF	TRBV30	TRBJ2-7
CSVNLGQTRADTQYF	TRBV29-1	TRBJ2-3
CASSLRGTGGYLFF	TRBV27	TRBJ1-4
CASSIGSRNTGELFF	TRBV2	TRBJ2-2
CATSRSWDSFSYEQYF	TRBV15	TRBJ2-7
CASSYFRDRSSGQFF	TRBV6-2/TRBV6-3	TRBJ2-1
CAWSVRSSGDEQYF	TRBV30	TRBJ2-7
CAWRQSRGSPLHF	TRBV30	TRBJ1-6